This section outlines one T cell receptor beta chain sequence together with its context. Its antigen is as yet unknown. The data were produced by immunoSEQ multiplex PCR, yet TCRdb's version contains in-frame clones alone and is incomplete. Among approximately 97,000 clones listed, roughly nine tenths were seen once. The sample is drawn from a study of OX40 agonist ivuxolimab in advanced cancers. Findings of the study overall: Compared with CD4+, CD8+ T cells on average had more expanded clones. Among the lowest peripheral clonal expansion occurred in 0.1-3.0 mg/kg partial responders. The investigators did not determine what antigen specificity the expanded peripheral T cells had.

CDR1 is LNHDA and CDR2 is SQIVND in the germline V gene (reference sequence). The CDR3 consists of 15 residues. Trimming stripped 6 bases from V and 1 base from J, with 14 bases between. Autoimmune disease history or systemic immunosuppression meant exclusion. The TCR sequence derives from an adult with an advanced solid tumor such as melanoma, head and neck, liver or kidney cancer. The sequences come from CD4+ or CD8+ T cells sorted from blood, collected in a trial of the OX40 agonist ivuxolimab. The chain combines TRBV19 with TRBJ2-3; D is possibly TRBD1 or TRBD2 (6 bases each). The CDR3 loop is CASRRGDIGTDTQYF. CDR3 bases: TGTGCCAGTAGAAGGGGGGACATAGGCACAGATACGCAGTATTTT.